The sequence of this T cell receptor (beta chain) was determined in a study of cytomegalovirus exposure and HLA in healthy donors. Germline V gene lookup returns CDR1 MGHDK and CDR2 SYGVNS. Trimming removed 1 base at V and 5 bases at J, with 4 bases between. CDR3 length: 12 amino acids. Researchers ran the PCR with 60 Vbeta and 13 Jbeta primers. The method was immunoSEQ multiplex PCR; TCRdb's version includes in-frame clones alone and lacks a portion of them. There are about 110,000 clones in the sample; 75% to 90% occur only once, and about 0.22% lies in the top ten. The chain couples TRBV25-1 to TRBJ2-3; D is unresolved. The source is a middle-aged man in good health and CMV-seronegative. Sequencing was carried out using PBMCs. CDR3 sequence (DNA): TGTGCCAGCAGTGAATGGAGAGATACGCAGTATTTT. Protein: CASSEWRDTQYF.